The rows below give T cell receptor beta chains drawn from one sample of a study of T cells in Graves' hyperthyroidism and ophthalmopathy. TCRdb independently ran MiXCR on the multiplex PCR reads; one entry per CDR3 protein. The top ten clones hold roughly an eighth of a sample with 600,000 or so distinct CDR3 sequences, approximately 15% of them seen once. Source material: blood. These receptors were obtained from a woman between 45 and 60 years old with Graves' ophthalmopathy. The CDR3 runs from the conserved cysteine through the conserved F or W. The order of the fields is V gene, D gene, clone size, J gene, CDR3 protein, CDR3 DNA. The D gene is left open where the match is weak. Clone size is shown for a subset of rows, as once, few, many or a class of expanded clone.

TRBV28	-	many	TRBJ1-1	CASSFWSTEAFF	TGTGCCAGCAGTTTTTGGAGCACTGAAGCTTTCTTT
TRBV6-1	-	many	TRBJ2-3	CASSEAIAGPTDTQYF	TGTGCCAGCAGTGAAGCGATAGCAGGACCCACAGATACGCAGTATTTT
TRBV5-1	-	once	TRBJ2-3	CASSLGQNTGTQYF	TGCGCCAGCAGCTTGGGTCAGAACACAGGTACGCAGTATTTT
TRBV2	TRBD1	-	TRBJ2-1	CASRDSFSSYNEQFF	TGTGCCAGCCGGGACAGCTTTAGCTCCTACAATGAGCAGTTCTTC
TRBV7-2	-	many	TRBJ2-3	CASSLVHSGPTDTQYF	TGTGCCAGCAGCTTAGTTCATAGTGGTCCCACAGATACGCAGTATTTT
TRBV2	-	many	TRBJ2-3	CASPRNPPTDTQYF	TGTGCCAGCCCCCGGAATCCCCCCACAGATACGCAGTATTTT
TRBV24-1	TRBD2	many	TRBJ2-1	CATSDISGRGHSYNEQFF	TGTGCCACCAGTGATATCAGCGGGAGGGGACACTCCTACAATGAGCAGTTCTTC
TRBV7-3	TRBD2	-	TRBJ2-5	CASRTGLAEQETQYF	TGTGCCAGCAGAACGGGACTAGCGGAACAAGAGACCCAGTACTTC
TRBV6-1	-	few	TRBJ1-2	CASSESANYGYTF	TGTGCCAGCAGTGAATCGGCAAACTATGGCTACACCTTC
TRBV7-2	-	-	TRBJ2-1	CASSLTSVSYNEQFF	TGTGCCAGCAGCTTAACCAGTGTGTCCTACAATGAGCAGTTCTTC
TRBV20-1	TRBD2	many	TRBJ2-1	CSAREEGGPGAYNEQFF	TGCAGTGCTAGAGAGGAGGGAGGGCCTGGGGCCTACAATGAGCAGTTCTTC
TRBV10-3	-	-	TRBJ2-7	CAISESSTTYEQYF	TGTGCCATCAGTGAGTCGTCGACAACCTACGAGCAGTACTTC
TRBV9	TRBD2	few	TRBJ2-3	CASSVGGGSPDTQYF	TGTGCCAGCAGCGTAGGGGGCGGGAGCCCAGATACGCAGTATTTT
TRBV15	-	-	TRBJ2-1	CATSSSETHNNEQFF	TGTGCCACCAGCAGTAGTGAGACCCATAACAATGAGCAGTTCTTC